This T cell receptor (beta chain) was captured by sequencing in a study of T cells in tumors after PD-1 blockade. Across the whole study: Daily vismodegib 150 mg continued in a subset of anti-PD-1-treated patients. Mean per tumor sample: 25,000 or so templates (554-99,264), 6,000 to 7,500 unique clonotypes.

Germline V lookup: CDR1 SGHRS, CDR2 YFSETQ. The CDR3 sequence is 13 residues long. V lost 7 bases and J lost 7, with 14 bases in between. Produced via immunoSEQ multiplex PCR; TCRdb's table is partial and in-frame only. The sample yields more than 1,500 clones, 65% to 70% seen once. Findings and limits, study-wide: Clonal replacement appeared only between pre- and post-treatment samples.

This clone was observed a few times. Its target is not known. The source material was tumor tissue, sampled before anti-PD-1 treatment. This chain connects TRBV5-1 to TRBJ1-4; D ambiguous. The TCR sequence derives from a human donor with cutaneous squamous cell carcinoma. CDR3: CASSPSRGEKLFF. The DNA of the CDR3 is TGCGCCAGCTCACCCTCACGGGGTGAAAAACTGTTTTTT. Variable domain in full (rest from reference TRBV5-1 and TRBJ1-4): KAGVTQTPRYLIKTRGQQVTLSCSPISGHRSVSWYQQTPGQGLQFLFEYFSETQRNKGNFPGRFSGRQFSNSRSEMNVSTLELGDSALYLCASSPSRGEKLFFGSGTQLSVL.